A selection of T cell receptor beta chains follows, all from one sample in a study of blood T cells in healthy people across ages. TCRdb re-analysed the 5' RACE reads in MiXCR, keeping a single row per CDR3 protein. The sample lists 1.5 million to 2 million distinct CDR3 sequences; almost 35% were seen once. The source material was blood. Every receptor here comes from a woman aged 25 to 45 in good health. The CDR3 runs from the conserved cysteine through the conserved F or W.

CDR3 | J | V
CACSNRGFGETQYF | TRBJ2-5 | TRBV6-5
CASSLTGMVEQYF | TRBJ2-7 | TRBV11-2
CSAREGGGLSYNSPLHF | TRBJ1-6 | TRBV20-1
CASSRTDRGSGYTF | TRBJ1-2 | TRBV3-1
CASRIQGGYGYTF | TRBJ1-2 | TRBV5-1
CASSESLKLFF | TRBJ1-4 | TRBV25-1
CASSLGGLAGLGYNEQFF | TRBJ2-1 | TRBV5-6
CASSQPRQGHGELFF | TRBJ2-2 | TRBV4-1
CASSTGNFETQYF | TRBJ2-5 | TRBV28
CCVEGDANEQFF | TRBJ2-1 | TRBV29-1
CASRGTSWGGYTF | TRBJ1-2 | TRBV21-1
CASSKEGGPGRLVQYF | TRBJ2-5 | TRBV21-1
CSADLAGGPGDTQYF | TRBJ2-3 | TRBV20-1
CSVDPVGYEQYF | TRBJ2-7 | TRBV29-1
CASSSGRLEDTQYF | TRBJ2-3 | TRBV19
CASSPGWNEQFF | TRBJ2-1 | TRBV7-2
CAWSQRRYTDTQYF | TRBJ2-3 | TRBV30
CASSPAGTGFGYTF | TRBJ1-2 | TRBV27
CASSLLLAGTDTQYF | TRBJ2-3 | TRBV11-2